This TCR beta chain originates from a study of T cell changes during pregnancy in multiple sclerosis. V lost 6 bases to trimming and J lost 8 bases; unmatched junction nucleotides: 4. The CDR3 sequence is 11 residues long. Germline V lookup: CDR1 MGHDK, CDR2 SYGVNS. Data came from immunoSEQ multiplex PCR; TCRdb stores just in-frame clones and leaves some out. The sample includes some 64,000 clones, roughly nine tenths of them seen just once. The J gene is TRBJ2-7, the V gene TRBV25-1; 7 bases fit TRBD1. The starting material was peripheral blood, obtained in the first trimester of pregnancy. This receptor was obtained from a female donor in good health, enrolled as a control in a pregnancy study. CDR3 protein: CASRTGSQQYF. DNA for the CDR3: TGTGCCAGCAGGACAGGGTCTCAGCAGTACTTC.